Below are 23 T cell receptor beta chains sequenced from a single sample in a study of shared clonotypes between healthy human individuals. Measured with immunoSEQ multiplex PCR; TCRdb has only the in-frame clones, and not every one. There are over a million clones in the sample; roughly 95% occur only once, and 1.2% lies in the top ten. What was sequenced was naive CD4+ T cells sorted from blood. Described subset: CD45RA+ positively selected. The receptor source for this set is a man aged 25-45 years in good health.

In nucleotides, the CDR3 is TGTGCCAGCAGTGAAGTGCAACAGACAGAGCGTGTGGAAAAACTGTTTTTT. The encoded protein is CASSEVQQTERVEKLFF. V usage is TRBV2 and J usage is TRBJ1-4, with a tentative D call TRBD1 (5 bases). There are 17 residues in the CDR3. CDR1 and CDR2 from the germline V gene are SNHLY and FYNNEI. Trimming removed 1 base from V and 8 bases from J, with 20 bases in between.

This clone has a single count. The gene calls are TRBV5-5 and TRBJ2-7, with 7 bases identical to TRBD2. Unmatched junction bases numbered 13, after V lost 1 base and J lost 3 bases. CDR3 length equals 17 residues. The germline V gene encodes CDR1 SGHKS and CDR2 YYEKEE (reference sequence). The CDR3 region is CASSLIISSGEGYEQYF. CDR3 coding DNA: TGTGCCAGCAGCTTGATTATTTCCAGCGGGGAGGGCTACGAGCAGTACTTC.

This chain joins TRBV18 and TRBJ2-3, with 12 bases fitting TRBD2. The V segment lost 3 bases and the J segment 1 base; nucleotides outside the gene matches: 11. Looked up from germline, CDR1 is KGHSH and CDR2 is LQKENI. This CDR3 is 19 amino acids long. CDR3 loop: CASSPLPSGRVLRTDTQYF. CDR3 nucleotide sequence: TGTGCCAGCTCACCTCTTCCTAGCGGGAGGGTCCTCCGCACAGATACGCAGTATTTT.

CDR3 sequence: CASSRDRGSTDTQYF. For the CDR3, the DNA is TGCGCCAGCAGCCGGGACAGGGGTAGCACAGATACGCAGTATTTT. The chain employs TRBV5-1 and TRBJ2-3; 10 bases align to TRBD1. Germline loops: CDR1 SGHRS, CDR2 YFSETQ. The CDR3 is made up of 15 amino acids. V shed 4 bases and J 0 bases; nucleotides not matched to a gene: 2.

V usage is TRBV4-1 and J usage is TRBJ2-1; 12 nucleotides agree with TRBD2. Germline V gene data show CDR1 as MGHRA and CDR2 as YSYEKL. V lost 0 bases and J lost 4; bases outside the gene matches: 7. The CDR3 totals 18 residues. The CDR3 DNA is TGCGCCAGCAGCCAAGATGGGCTAGCGGGAGGGGGATACAATGAGCAGTTCTTC. This translates into CASSQDGLAGGGYNEQFF.

The V gene is TRBV5-4, the J gene TRBJ2-1, with a weak D call TRBD2 (5 bases). From germline, CDR1 is SGHNT and CDR2 YYREEE (reference sequence). The CDR3 is 13 residues long. With 4 bases removed from V and 8 bases from J, the gap between germline ends came to 13 bases. The CDR3 DNA is TGTGCCAGCAGCCCGGGATCAAACTATGAGCAGTTCTTC. Protein product: CASSPGSNYEQFF.

About this clone itself: The identical CDR3 is also encoded by other nucleotide sequences in the sample. The chain has TRBV28 and TRBJ2-2, with D uncertain. Trimming cost V 3 bases and J 6 bases, with 5 bases left between them. Germline CDR1 and CDR2: MDHEN and SYDVKM. The CDR3 is 12 amino acids. For the CDR3, the DNA is TGTGCCAGCAGTTTTTTCCCCGGGGAGCTGTTTTTT. Translation gives CASSFFPGELFF. The full variable domain, in which reference TRBV28 and TRBJ2-2 provide the parts outside the CDR3, is DVKVTQSSRYLVKRTGEKVFLECVQDMDHENMFWYRQDPGLGLRLIYFSYDVKMKEKGDIPEGYSVSREKKERFSLILESASTNQTSMYLCASSFFPGELFFGEGSRLTVL.

The chain recombines TRBV11-2 with TRBJ2-1, with 9 bases matching TRBD1. V shed 5 bases and J 6 bases; nucleotides not matched to a gene: 11. Germline V gene data show CDR1 as SGHAT and CDR2 as FQNNGV. The CDR3 length is 16 residues. CDR3 in amino acids: CASSLRDRASGNEQFF. The CDR3, as DNA: TGTGCCAGCAGCCTCCGGGACAGGGCTAGCGGCAATGAGCAGTTCTTC. Variable domain in full (rest from reference TRBV11-2 and TRBJ2-1): EAGVAQSPRYKIIEKRQSVAFWCNPISGHATLYWYQQILGQGPKLLIQFQNNGVVDDSQLPKDRFSAERLKGVDSTLKIQPAKLEDSAVYLCASSLRDRASGNEQFFGPGTRLTVL.

V and J are TRBV2 and TRBJ2-2; TRBD1 matches 9 bases. This CDR3 is built from 14 residues. Per germline, CDR1 SNHLY and CDR2 FYNNEI. With 6 bases clipped from V and 7 bases from J, the junction kept 6 bases outside the gene matches. CDR3 loop: CASRPRQGDGELFF. The CDR3 nucleotides read TGTGCCAGCAGGCCGAGACAGGGGGACGGGGAGCTGTTTTTT.

This clone was seen only once. This sequence joins TRBV19 and TRBJ1-5; D not resolved. This CDR3 spans 12 amino acids. Germline values: CDR1 LNHDA, CDR2 SQIVND (reference sequence). V was trimmed by 2 bases and J by 4 bases, leaving 3 bases between them. CDR3 DNA: TGTGCCAGTAGTATAATAAATCAGCCCCAGCATTTT. Protein: CASSIINQPQHF.

Of note for this clone: Other DNA variants within this sample encode the same CDR3. The genes are TRBV9 and TRBJ2-3; D is unresolved. There are 12 residues in the CDR3. CDR1 and CDR2 (germline): SGDLS, YYNGEE. The V end was cut by 4 bases, the J end by 0 bases, with 3 bases between. The CDR3 DNA reads as TGTGCCAGCAGCTCGAGCACAGATACGCAGTATTTT. Protein: CASSSSTDTQYF.

DNA for the CDR3: TGTGCCAGCAGCTTAGATGGGAACACTGAAGCTTTCTTT. Translation: CASSLDGNTEAFF. The J gene is TRBJ1-1, the V gene TRBV13; D remains ambiguous. This CDR3 region has 13 residues. Trimming removed 1 base from V and 1 base from J, with 4 bases in between. The germline V gene has CDR1 PRHDT and CDR2 FYEKMQ (reference sequence).

J is TRBJ1-5 and V is TRBV5-8; 8 nucleotides agree with TRBD1. The V segment lost 3 bases and the J segment 3 bases; nucleotides outside the gene matches: 5. Germline CDR1 reads SGHTS; CDR2 reads YDEGEE. The CDR3 contains 15 residues. CDR3 bases: TGTGCCAGCAGCTCCTGGGACAGGAACAATCAGCCCCAGCATTTT. Translated: CASSSWDRNNQPQHF.

V gene TRBV5-1 combines with J gene TRBJ2-7; D not certain. Germline CDR1 reads SGHRS; CDR2 reads YFSETQ. Between the trimmed V and J ends, which lost 1 base and 3 bases, there was a span of 26 bases. CDR3 size: 19 residues. Here the CDR3 DNA reads TGCGCCAGCAGCTTGCTCTGCGGCTGCTGGAGTCGTACGCGCTACGAGCAGTACTTC. Residues: CASSLLCGCWSRTRYEQYF.

This clone was observed a single time. The V gene is TRBV19, the J gene TRBJ2-5; D remains unclear. Trimming removed 3 bases at V and 7 bases at J, with 15 bases between. In germline, CDR1 is LNHDA, CDR2 SQIVND (reference sequence). This CDR3 has 14 amino acids. The CDR3 is CASSIFSLEGTQYF. The CDR3 DNA sequence: TGTGCCAGTAGTATTTTTAGTCTTGAAGGGACCCAGTACTTC.

The CDR3 DNA is TGTGCCAGCAGGTTTACAGGGAGGCAAGAAAAACTGTTTTTT. Protein product: CASRFTGRQEKLFF. The rearrangement joins TRBV6-5 to TRBJ1-4; D may be TRBD1 (6 bases). This CDR3 has 14 amino acids. V was trimmed by 6 bases and J by 8 bases, leaving 16 bases between them. Germline assignment: CDR1 MNHEY and CDR2 SVGAGI.

This rearrangement joins TRBV9 to TRBJ2-2, with D perhaps matching TRBD1 (5 bases). The V end lost 0 bases, the J end lost 2 bases, and 17 bases lay between the germline ends. This CDR3 has 18 residues. From germline, CDR1 is SGDLS and CDR2 YYNGEE. The CDR3: CASSVEIGALVNTGELFF. CDR3 DNA sequence: TGTGCCAGCAGCGTAGAGATAGGGGCCTTAGTAAACACCGGGGAGCTGTTTTTT.

This chain connects TRBV4-2 to TRBJ1-5; TRBD1 agrees at 7 bases. The CDR3 runs to 18 residues. Germline V lookup: CDR1 LGHNA, CDR2 YNFKEQ. V lost 1 base, J lost 3 bases, and 12 bases stayed unmatched. CDR3 in DNA: TGTGCCAGCAGCCAAGGTCAGCAACACAGGGGACTCAATCAGCCCCAGCATTTT. Translated, it gives CASSQGQQHRGLNQPQHF.

This chain links TRBV19 with TRBJ1-5; possibly TRBD1 for D (6 bases). The germline gives CDR1 LNHDA, CDR2 SQIVND (reference sequence). The ends were cut back, 1 base at V and 9 bases at J, with 16 bases in the middle. The CDR3 totals 15 residues. Here the CDR3 DNA reads TGTGCCAGTAGTATAGGACAGGTTCACGGCACGCCCCAGCATTTT. This codes for CASSIGQVHGTPQHF.

V usage is TRBV6-5 and J usage is TRBJ2-4; D is ambiguous. Trimming took 2 bases from V and 0 from J, leaving 8 bases between them. The CDR3 loop spans 15 amino acids. Germline-derived CDR1 and CDR2 are MNHEY and SVGAGI. The CDR3 reads CASSYSTLAKNIQYF. DNA of the CDR3: TGTGCCAGCAGTTACAGCACCCTAGCCAAAAACATTCAGTACTTC.

The CDR3 here is CASSLDPQGEQYF. As DNA, the CDR3 is TGCGCCAGCAGCCTGGATCCACAGGGGGAGCAGTACTTC. The chain is built from TRBV5-1 and TRBJ2-7; 7 nucleotides match TRBD1. The CDR3 has 13 amino acids. Germline CDR1 is SGHRS and CDR2 is YFSETQ. V lost 4 bases, J lost 7 bases, and 8 bases stayed unmatched.

The chain combines TRBV5-3 with TRBJ2-1; D might be TRBD2 (6 bases). TRBV5-3 is assigned to the ORF class and has an uncertain function. The V end lost 6 bases, the J end lost 3 bases, and 16 bases lay between the germline ends. The length of the CDR3 is 15 residues. The chain's CDR3 is CARTLGADYYNEQFF. In nucleotides, the CDR3 is TGTGCCAGAACGCTCGGGGCGGACTACTACAATGAGCAGTTCTTC.

A remark on this clone: Other DNA sequences from this sample encode an identical CDR3 as well. The chain recombines TRBV18 with TRBJ1-2, with a weak D call TRBD1 (5 bases). The CDR3 covers 14 residues. Trimming pared 3 bases from V and 6 bases from J, leaving 14 bases between. CDR1 and CDR2 (germline): KGHSH, LQKENI. For the CDR3, the DNA is TGTGCCAGCTCACCGGGGCAGACCACAGATGGCTACACCTTC. Encoded protein: CASSPGQTTDGYTF. The variable domain in full, completed from reference TRBV18 and TRBJ1-2, reads NAGVMQNPRHLVRRRGQEARLRCSPMKGHSHVYWYRQLPEEGLKFMVYLQKENIIDESGMPKERFSAEFPKEGPSILRIQQVVRGDSAAYFCASSPGQTTDGYTFGSGTRLTVV.